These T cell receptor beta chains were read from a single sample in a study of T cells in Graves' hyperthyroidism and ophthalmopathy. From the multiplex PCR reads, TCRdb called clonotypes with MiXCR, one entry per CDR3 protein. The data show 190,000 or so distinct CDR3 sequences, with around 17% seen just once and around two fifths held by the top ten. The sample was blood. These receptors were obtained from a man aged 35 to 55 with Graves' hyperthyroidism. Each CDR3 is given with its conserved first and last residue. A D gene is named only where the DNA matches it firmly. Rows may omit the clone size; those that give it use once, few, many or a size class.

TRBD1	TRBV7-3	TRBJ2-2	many	TGTGCCAGCAGCTTCCGACAGGGCGGCACCGGGGAGCTGTTTTTT	CASSFRQGGTGELFF
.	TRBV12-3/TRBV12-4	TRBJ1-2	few	TGTGCCAGCAGCATTGGGCAGAGTCTTTATGGCTACACCTTC	CASSIGQSLYGYTF
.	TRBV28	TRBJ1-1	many	TGTGCCAGCAGATTTAAGGGGGGGACTGAAGCTTTCTTT	CASRFKGGTEAFF
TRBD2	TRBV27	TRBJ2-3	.	TGTGCCAGCAGTTTAAGTTTACTAGCGGGGGGGTTAAGCACAGATACGCAGTATTTT	CASSLSLLAGGLSTDTQYF
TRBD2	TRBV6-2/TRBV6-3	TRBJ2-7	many	TGTGCCAGCATCCGGGATAGCGGGGCCTACGAGCAGTACTTC	CASIRDSGAYEQYF
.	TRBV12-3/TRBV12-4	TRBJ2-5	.	TGTGCCAGCACCTGGAGGGGGACGGGGGCCCAGTACTTC	CASTWRGTGAQYF
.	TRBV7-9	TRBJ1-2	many	TGTGCCAGCAGCTTAGGGGAGACCGTGTATGGCTACACCTTC	CASSLGETVYGYTF
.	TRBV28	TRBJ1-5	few	TGTGCCAGCAGTTTTGGGACACCCTATCAGCCCCAGCATTTT	CASSFGTPYQPQHF
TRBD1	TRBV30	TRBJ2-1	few	TGTGCCTGGGGGGCGGACAGGGAGAAGTGGAATGAGCAGTTCTTC	CAWGADREKWNEQFF
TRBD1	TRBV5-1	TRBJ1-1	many	TGCGCCAGCAGCTTGACAGGGGCGAACACTGAAGCTTTCTTT	CASSLTGANTEAFF
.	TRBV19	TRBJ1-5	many	TGTGCCAGTAGAAGGGTAGGAGCGACGAGCAATCAGCCCCAGCATTTT	CASRRVGATSNQPQHF
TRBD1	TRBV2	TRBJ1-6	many	TGTGCCAGCAGTGACTCGGGGACAGATTATTCACCCCTCCACTTT	CASSDSGTDYSPLHF
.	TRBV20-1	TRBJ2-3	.	TGCAGTGCCCATCCCACCACAGATACGCAGTATTTT	CSAHPTTDTQYF
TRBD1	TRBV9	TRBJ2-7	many	TGTGCCAGCAGCCCCACCGGGACAGTTCCCTACGAGCAGTACTTC	CASSPTGTVPYEQYF
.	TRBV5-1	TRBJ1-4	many	TGCGCCAGCAGCTTGGAAGGGAAAACTAATGAAAAACTGTTTTTT	CASSLEGKTNEKLFF
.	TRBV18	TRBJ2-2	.	TGTGCCAGCTCACCACGGGCCGCCACCGGGGAGCTGTTTTTT	CASSPRAATGELFF
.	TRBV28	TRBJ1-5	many	TGTGCCAGCACCATCCCCGGGAACCTAGTCGATCAGCCCCAGCATTTT	CASTIPGNLVDQPQHF
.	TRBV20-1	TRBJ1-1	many	TGCAGTGCTAGAGATCTTGGGGCAATGAACACTGAAGCTTTCTTT	CSARDLGAMNTEAFF
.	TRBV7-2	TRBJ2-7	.	TGTGCCAGCAGCCCGGGGCCCTACGCCTACGAGCAGTACTTC	CASSPGPYAYEQYF
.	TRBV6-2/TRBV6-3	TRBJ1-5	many	TGTGCCAGCAGTTACGACGTGGGGGGATCTCAGCCCCAGCATTTT	CASSYDVGGSQPQHF
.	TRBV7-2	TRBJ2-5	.	TGTGCCAGCAGCTCCCTGCAGAGAGGGGTCCAAGAGACCCAGTACTTC	CASSSLQRGVQETQYF
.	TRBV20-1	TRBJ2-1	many	TGCAGTGCTAACCACAGGACGACCTCCTACAATGAGCAGTTCTTC	CSANHRTTSYNEQFF
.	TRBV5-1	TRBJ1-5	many	TGCGCCAGCAGTAGGGACATCAATCAGCCCCAGCATTTT	CASSRDINQPQHF
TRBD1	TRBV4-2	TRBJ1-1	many	TGTGCCAGCAGCCCTGACAGGGGGGTCGACACTGAAGCTTTCTTT	CASSPDRGVDTEAFF
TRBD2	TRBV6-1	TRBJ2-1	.	TGTGCCAGCAGTGAAGGGGCGGGGGGGCAGAATGAGCAGTTCTTC	CASSEGAGGQNEQFF
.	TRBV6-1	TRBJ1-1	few	TGTGCCAGCAGATTTGGACAGATGAACACTGAAGCTTTCTTT	CASRFGQMNTEAFF
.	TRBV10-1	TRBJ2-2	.	TGCGCCAGCAGTAGAGGGGAGAACACCGGGGAGCTGTTTTTT	CASSRGENTGELFF
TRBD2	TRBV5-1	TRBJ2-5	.	TGCGCCAGCAGCTTGGCTAGCGGGGCCCAAGAGACCCAGTACTTC	CASSLASGAQETQYF
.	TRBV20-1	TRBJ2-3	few	TGCAGTGCTAGTAACCAGGGGACAGATACGCAGTATTTT	CSASNQGTDTQYF
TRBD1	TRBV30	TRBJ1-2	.	TGTGCCTGGAATACCCGACAGGGTAATGGCTACACCTTC	CAWNTRQGNGYTF
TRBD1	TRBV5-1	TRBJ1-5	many	TGCGCCAGCAGCTTGACAGGGGGCTCCCATCAGCCCCAGCATTTT	CASSLTGGSHQPQHF
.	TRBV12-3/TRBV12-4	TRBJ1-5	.	TGTGCCAGCAGTTTAGCGAGCCCTAATAGCAATCAGCCCCAGCATTTT	CASSLASPNSNQPQHF
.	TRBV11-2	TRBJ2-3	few	TGTGCCAGCAGCTTAGTTGGGGGGGGGCAAGATACGCAGTATTTT	CASSLVGGGQDTQYF
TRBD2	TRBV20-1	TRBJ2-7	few	TGCAGTGCTAGAGGTGGGGGTAGCGGGGGGGACGACATCTACGAGCAGTACTTC	CSARGGGSGGDDIYEQYF
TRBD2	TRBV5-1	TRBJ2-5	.	TGCGCCAGCAGCTTGGGGGTAGCGGGGCAAGAGACCCAGTACTTC	CASSLGVAGQETQYF
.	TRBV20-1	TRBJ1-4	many	TGCAGTGCTAGAAGCTTAGACAGAGGCACAACTAATGAAAAACTGTTTTTT	CSARSLDRGTTNEKLFF
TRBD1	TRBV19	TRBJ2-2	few	TGTGCCAGTAGTATCGGGACAGGAGGCACCGGGGAGCTGTTTTTT	CASSIGTGGTGELFF
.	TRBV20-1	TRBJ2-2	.	TGCAGTGCTAGAGATTGGGCAGGGGCCACTACCGGGGAGCTGTTTTTT	CSARDWAGATTGELFF
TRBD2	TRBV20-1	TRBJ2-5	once	TGCAGTGCTGACGGACTAGCGGGTAGAGAGACCCAGTACTTC	CSADGLAGRETQYF
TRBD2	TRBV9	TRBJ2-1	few	TGTGCCAGCAGCGTAGGAGCCAGCGGGGGGGCCAACAATGAGCAGTTCTTC	CASSVGASGGANNEQFF